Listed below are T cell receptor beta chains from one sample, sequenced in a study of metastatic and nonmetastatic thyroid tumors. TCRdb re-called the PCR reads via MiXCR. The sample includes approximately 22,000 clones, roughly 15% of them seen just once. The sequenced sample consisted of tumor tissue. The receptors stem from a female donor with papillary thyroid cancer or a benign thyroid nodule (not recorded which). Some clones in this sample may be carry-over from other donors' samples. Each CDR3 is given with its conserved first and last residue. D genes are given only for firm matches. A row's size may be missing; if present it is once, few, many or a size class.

TGTGCCACGGAACCCGCAGGGGGCGCTTGCCACGAGCAGTACTTC	CATEPAGGACHEQYF	TRBD1	TRBV10-3	TRBJ2-7	few
TGTGCCAGCAGCCCGGACTTTGCTAACTATGGCTACACCTTC	CASSPDFANYGYTF	.	TRBV7-2	TRBJ1-2	many
TGTGCTAGTGGTTTGCCAAACCGGTTGGGTCCAGAGACCCAGTACTTC	CASGLPNRLGPETQYF	.	TRBV12-5	TRBJ2-5	many
TGTGCCAGCAGCCCAAGGACAGGGTTTAACTATGGCTACACCTTC	CASSPRTGFNYGYTF	TRBD1	TRBV11-2	TRBJ1-2	many
TGTGCCAGCAGCCCCCGGGGGACAGGGGCTGACTACACCTTC	CASSPRGTGADYTF	TRBD1	TRBV5-8	TRBJ1-2	many
TGTGCCACCAGGTACAGGGTTAATGAGCAGTTCTTC	CATRYRVNEQFF	.	TRBV24-1	TRBJ2-1	.
TGTGCCAGCAGTTTACGGCAGGGTGCCTTCTCTGTGGCCAACGTCCTGACTTTC	CASSLRQGAFSVANVLTF	.	TRBV27	TRBJ2-6	few
TGTGCCAGCAGCCATGTAGGGGGCGCCGGAAACACCATATATTTT	CASSHVGGAGNTIYF	TRBD1	TRBV3-1	TRBJ1-3	many
TGCAGCGTTTCTCCTGGGGCCCTTAACTATGGCTACACCTTC	CSVSPGALNYGYTF	.	TRBV29-1	TRBJ1-2	many
TGCGCCAGCAGCCCGCGGACTAGCGGGAGCACAGATACGCAGTATTTT	CASSPRTSGSTDTQYF	TRBD2	TRBV4-1	TRBJ2-3	.
TGTGCCAGCAGCGTAGGACAGGGTGGGACAGATACGCAGTATTTT	CASSVGQGGTDTQYF	TRBD1	TRBV9	TRBJ2-3	many